This T cell receptor beta chain came from a study of T cells after yellow fever vaccination. This clonotype has a count of ten or more. The antigen is undetermined. Notes on the study in general: Peaking faster, on day 5 versus 15, the secondary response was nonetheless weaker. Boosting was followed by the reappearance of most primary-vaccination clones (roughly 95% CD4, around 86% CD8). Only a minor proportion of clonotypes was detected across both CD4 and CD8 compartments.

This CDR3 is 14 amino acids long. V was clipped by 1 base and J by 5 bases, with 15 bases between them. Germline CDR1 reads DFQATT; CDR2 reads SNEGSKA (reference sequence). In making TCR cDNA, 5'RACE template switching added a universal primer site and UMIs to it. TCRdb itself ran the 5' RACE reads through MiXCR, one entry per CDR3 protein. Of about 210,000 distinct CDR3 sequences listed, about 3% are singletons. V and J are TRBV20-1 and TRBJ2-7; the D is unclear. This specimen consisted of CD4+ T cells sorted from PBMCs, obtained 10 days after the yellow fever booster vaccination. The TCR comes from a man in his late teens or twenties who received the YFV17D yellow fever vaccine. CDR3 sequence (DNA): TGCAGTGCTAGAGCCCCGACAACGGCCAACGAGCAGTACGTC. Its protein product is CSARAPTTANEQYV.